These T cell receptor beta chains were read from a single sample in a study of blood T cell repertoires in COVID-19. Some clones are missing from TCRdb's copy, which holds only in-frame ones; the method was immunoSEQ multiplex PCR. This sample has some 130,000 clones, with roughly nine tenths found just once. Specimen: peripheral blood. These receptors all stem from a man aged 50 to 59 with active COVID-19. The CDR3 runs from the conserved cysteine through the conserved F or W. Each record gives: J gene, clone size, V gene, CDR3 protein. A row's size may be missing; if present it is once, few, many or a size class.

j_gene: TRBJ2-1; abundance: -; v_gene: TRBV29-1; CDR3aa: CSVGDRVYNEQFF
j_gene: TRBJ2-5; abundance: -; v_gene: TRBV4-1; CDR3aa: CASSQDRGLAGRDQETQYF
j_gene: TRBJ2-7; abundance: -; v_gene: TRBV10-2; CDR3aa: CASRLTGSGEQYF
j_gene: TRBJ2-3; abundance: -; v_gene: TRBV5-6; CDR3aa: CASSRIGTAMANTQYF
j_gene: TRBJ2-3; abundance: -; v_gene: TRBV21-1; CDR3aa: CASSKVPGVGTDTQYF
j_gene: TRBJ2-2; abundance: -; v_gene: TRBV6-1; CDR3aa: CASSDRGGLAGGLIGELFF
j_gene: TRBJ1-6; abundance: medium-sized; v_gene: TRBV11-2; CDR3aa: CASSLVGQGATSPLHF
j_gene: TRBJ1-2; abundance: -; v_gene: TRBV19; CDR3aa: CASSPNYGYTF
j_gene: TRBJ2-6; abundance: once; v_gene: TRBV5-1; CDR3aa: CASSFDGSSGANVLTF
j_gene: TRBJ1-1; abundance: -; v_gene: TRBV5-1; CDR3aa: CASSITGMNTEAFF
j_gene: TRBJ2-1; abundance: -; v_gene: TRBV6-5; CDR3aa: CASSRRLAGHNEQFF
j_gene: TRBJ2-3; abundance: once; v_gene: TRBV19; CDR3aa: CASKGALSTDTQYF
j_gene: TRBJ2-1; abundance: -; v_gene: TRBV19; CDR3aa: CASSSGRVNEQFF
j_gene: TRBJ1-1; abundance: -; v_gene: TRBV24-1; CDR3aa: CATQGAATEAFF
j_gene: TRBJ2-4; abundance: -; v_gene: TRBV3-1/TRBV3-2; CDR3aa: CASSQELVSKNIQYF
j_gene: TRBJ2-1; abundance: -; v_gene: TRBV12-5; CDR3aa: CAGTGRLGREQFF
j_gene: TRBJ1-1; abundance: -; v_gene: TRBV6-6; CDR3aa: CASNPDRAGEAFF
j_gene: TRBJ2-4; abundance: -; v_gene: TRBV12-5; CDR3aa: CASGPYPPVLAKNIQYF
j_gene: TRBJ1-1; abundance: once; v_gene: TRBV7-8; CDR3aa: CASRFTGNTEAFF
j_gene: TRBJ1-1; abundance: few; v_gene: TRBV2; CDR3aa: CASSRQGVTEAFF
j_gene: TRBJ2-2; abundance: -; v_gene: TRBV5-5; CDR3aa: CASSLASGGGTGELFF
j_gene: TRBJ2-7; abundance: -; v_gene: TRBV6-1; CDR3aa: CASSEEGVPPYEQYF
j_gene: TRBJ2-2; abundance: -; v_gene: TRBV11-2; CDR3aa: CASSFTSLTGELFF
j_gene: TRBJ1-1; abundance: -; v_gene: TRBV20-1; CDR3aa: CSAIRQAEAFF
j_gene: TRBJ1-1; abundance: -; v_gene: TRBV9; CDR3aa: CASSVGRAGGDTEAFF
j_gene: TRBJ2-1; abundance: -; v_gene: TRBV7-6; CDR3aa: CASSLDLSAGAIMNEQFF
j_gene: TRBJ2-2; abundance: -; v_gene: TRBV21-1; CDR3aa: CASSAGARGTGELFF
j_gene: TRBJ1-5; abundance: -; v_gene: TRBV15; CDR3aa: CATSRVTYQPQHF
j_gene: TRBJ1-6; abundance: once; v_gene: TRBV12-3/TRBV12-4; CDR3aa: CASSLNTNSPLHF
j_gene: TRBJ2-5; abundance: -; v_gene: TRBV7-9; CDR3aa: CASSRLGASQETQYF
j_gene: TRBJ1-1; abundance: once; v_gene: TRBV5-4; CDR3aa: CASSTPSQGMNTEAFF
j_gene: TRBJ1-2; abundance: -; v_gene: TRBV12-3/TRBV12-4; CDR3aa: CASSFGTEYGYTF
j_gene: TRBJ1-1; abundance: -; v_gene: TRBV19; CDR3aa: CASSRGQGLTEAFF
j_gene: TRBJ2-3; abundance: -; v_gene: TRBV13; CDR3aa: CASSLLLPGTQYF
j_gene: TRBJ1-1; abundance: -; v_gene: TRBV6-6; CDR3aa: CASSHGRARDGTEAFF
j_gene: TRBJ1-1; abundance: -; v_gene: TRBV2; CDR3aa: CASSGTGGRDTEAFF
j_gene: TRBJ2-2; abundance: -; v_gene: TRBV24-1; CDR3aa: CATSARTGRTGELFF
j_gene: TRBJ2-5; abundance: -; v_gene: TRBV6-5; CDR3aa: CASRSGTGRFETQYF
j_gene: TRBJ1-1; abundance: -; v_gene: TRBV19; CDR3aa: CASSVHWDRGLRTEAFF
j_gene: TRBJ1-2; abundance: -; v_gene: TRBV19; CDR3aa: CASDSYYGYTF
j_gene: TRBJ1-2; abundance: -; v_gene: TRBV12-5; CDR3aa: CASGLATGANYGYTF
j_gene: TRBJ2-3; abundance: -; v_gene: TRBV3-1/TRBV3-2; CDR3aa: CASSQGLLKQYF
j_gene: TRBJ1-5; abundance: once; v_gene: TRBV6-1; CDR3aa: CASSVSGGASNQPQHF
j_gene: TRBJ2-5; abundance: -; v_gene: TRBV18; CDR3aa: CASSSGLRETQYF
j_gene: TRBJ1-4; abundance: -; v_gene: TRBV4-2; CDR3aa: CASSQDRQGKANEKLFF
j_gene: TRBJ1-2; abundance: -; v_gene: TRBV25-1; CDR3aa: CASSEEGSLHYGYTF
j_gene: TRBJ1-4; abundance: -; v_gene: TRBV10-2; CDR3aa: CASRETRGTNEKLFF
j_gene: TRBJ2-1; abundance: -; v_gene: TRBV19; CDR3aa: CASRPTGLPNNEQFF
j_gene: TRBJ2-1; abundance: -; v_gene: TRBV3-1/TRBV3-2; CDR3aa: CASSQGGLAGARVGEQFF
j_gene: TRBJ1-5; abundance: -; v_gene: TRBV5-1; CDR3aa: CASSLEGAQPQHF
j_gene: TRBJ1-5; abundance: -; v_gene: TRBV23-1; CDR3aa: CASKEGAEKINPNQPQHF